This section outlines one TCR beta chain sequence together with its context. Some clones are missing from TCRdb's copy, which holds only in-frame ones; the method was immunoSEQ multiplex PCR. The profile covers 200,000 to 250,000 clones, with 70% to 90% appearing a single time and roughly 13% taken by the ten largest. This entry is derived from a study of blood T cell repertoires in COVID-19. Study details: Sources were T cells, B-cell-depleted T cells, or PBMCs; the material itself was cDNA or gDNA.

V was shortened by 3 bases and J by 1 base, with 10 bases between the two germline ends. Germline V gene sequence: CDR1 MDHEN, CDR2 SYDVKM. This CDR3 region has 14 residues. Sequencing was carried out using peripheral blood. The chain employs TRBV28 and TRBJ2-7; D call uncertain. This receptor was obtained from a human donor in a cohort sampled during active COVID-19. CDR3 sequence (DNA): TGTGCCAGCAGTTTTGAACAGTTTTCCTACGAGCAGTACTTC. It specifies CASSFEQFSYEQYF.